What follows are 23 T cell receptor beta chains derived from one specimen sequenced in a study of blood T cells in healthy people across ages. PCR was performed a second time for 7 to 11 cycles using a sample-barcoded 5' primer and a J-beta primer mix. One entry per CDR3 protein, called by TCRdb with MiXCR from the 5' RACE reads. This sample has 650,000 to 800,000 distinct CDR3 sequences, with under 55% found just once. Source material: blood. Receptors originate from a man in his fifties or sixties in good health.

This clonotype was seen only a few times. The chain combines TRBV6-2 or TRBV6-3 with TRBJ2-7; D is possibly TRBD1 (5 bases). Germline V gene sequence: CDR1 MNHEY, CDR2 SVGEGT. The CDR3 extends over 12 amino acids. V shed 4 bases and J shed 5 bases, with 9 bases lying between them. This CDR3 is CASSWLGDEQYF. In DNA form, the CDR3 reads TGTGCCAGCAGTTGGCTAGGGGACGAGCAGTACTTC.

The chain has TRBV5-1 and TRBJ1-1; no firm D call. V shed 6 bases and J shed 0 bases, with 12 bases lying between them. The CDR3 length is 14 residues. Germline V gene lookup returns CDR1 SGHRS and CDR2 YFSETQ. The CDR3 region has the DNA TGCGCCAGCAAGGGTCTATTTATGAACACTGAAGCTTTCTTT. Encoded protein: CASKGLFMNTEAFF.

This clonotype has a handful of counts. The V call is TRBV4-3, the J call TRBJ2-2; D unresolved. Trimming took off 4 bases at V and 8 bases at J, with 11 bases between the two ends. Germline lookup yields CDR1 LGHNA and CDR2 YSLEER. The CDR3 is made up of 13 amino acids. CDR3: CASSPDGIGELFF. The CDR3 coding sequence is TGCGCCAGCAGCCCAGACGGAATAGGGGAGCTGTTTTTT.

The chain joins TRBV5-4 to TRBJ2-3; 8 bases match TRBD2. The CDR3 is 18 amino acids. The germline V gene has CDR1 SGHNT and CDR2 YYREEE (reference sequence). V lost 0 bases, J lost 2 bases, and 11 bases stayed unmatched. CDR3 DNA sequence: TGTGCCAGCAGCTTGGGAGGTGGGAGCGGGGGAATCACAGATACGCAGTATTTT. This gives the protein CASSLGGGSGGITDTQYF.

The V call is TRBV12-3 or TRBV12-4, the J call TRBJ2-1; D possibly uses TRBD1 or TRBD2 (6 bases each). The CDR3 covers 15 residues. Trimming stripped 7 bases from V and 2 bases from J, with 15 bases between. CDR3: CASILGRGPYNEQFF. CDR3 in DNA: TGTGCCAGCATCCTGGGACGGGGGCCCTACAATGAGCAGTTCTTC.

This clonotype was seen many times. The chain joins TRBV29-1 to TRBJ1-1, with a tentative D call TRBD1 (5 bases). CDR3 length: 12 residues. Germline assignment: CDR1 SQVTM and CDR2 ANQGSEA. V was pared by 6 bases and J by 2 bases, with 10 bases between. Here the CDR3 reads CSVGTGNTEAFF. CDR3 nucleotide sequence: TGCAGCGTGGGGACGGGAAACACTGAAGCTTTCTTT.

Note on this clonotype: One end of the junction is discordant with germline, which a read error may explain. The chain is built from TRBV6-2 or TRBV6-3 and TRBJ2-7; D possibly corresponds to TRBD2 (6 bases). The CDR3 length is 15 residues. From germline, CDR1 is MNHEY and CDR2 SVGEGT. The CDR3 here is CASGYGGLQPYEQYF. The CDR3 bases are TGTGCCAGCGGTTACGGGGGACTTCAGCCCTACGAGCAGTACTTC.

As to this clonotype: The junction departs from the called germline gene at one end, perhaps through a read error. The chain recombines TRBV6-1 with TRBJ2-7; no firm D call. The germline CDR1 and CDR2 sequences are MNHNS and SASEGT. CDR3 length: 14 residues. This CDR3 reads CATTRITSSYGQYF. The CDR3 coding sequence is TGTGCCACCACGCGTATCACAAGCTCCTACGGGCAGTACTTC.

As to this clonotype: This may arise from a read error, as a much more abundant clone is one base away. This rearrangement joins TRBV9 to TRBJ2-5; 7 bases align to TRBD1. Germline CDR1 and CDR2: SGDLS and YYNGEE. CDR3 size: 14 residues. CDR3 nucleotide sequence: TGTGCCAGCAGCGCCGGGACAGTCCAAGAGACCCAGCACTTC. It translates to CASSAGTVQETQHF.

The chain joins TRBV6-5 to TRBJ2-5; 7 bases align to TRBD1. The J call may be mistaken, given a closer DNA end match to TRBJ2-7. CDR3 length: 14 amino acids. CDR1 MNHEY and CDR2 SVGAGI come from the germline V gene. CDR3: CASSYSTGKREQYF. CDR3 bases: TGTGCCAGCAGTTACTCGACAGGGAAGCGCGAGCAGTACTTC.

The chain uses TRBV20-1 and TRBJ2-3, with D maybe TRBD2 (5 bases). CDR3 length equals 14 residues. The germline gives CDR1 DFQATT, CDR2 SNEGSKA (reference sequence). CDR3 bases: TGCAGCTGTGGTGAGCGGCTGAGCACAGATACGCAGTATTTT. This gives the protein CSCGERLSTDTQYF.

This clonotype was found many times. The chain uses TRBV6-6 and TRBJ2-1; TRBD2 agrees at 8 bases. CDR1 is MNHNY and CDR2 is SVGAGI in the germline V gene (reference sequence). With 3 bases clipped from V and 0 bases from J, the junction kept 7 bases outside the gene matches. The CDR3 sequence is 17 residues long. In nucleotides, the CDR3 is TGTGCCAGCAGTTATTCGGGGGGGGCAACCTCCTACAATGAGCAGTTCTTC. Its translation: CASSYSGGATSYNEQFF.

This clonotype was detected a few times. V usage is TRBV29-1 and J usage is TRBJ1-1; D not resolved. In germline, CDR1 is SQVTM, CDR2 ANQGSEA. Trimming took off 6 bases at V and 0 bases at J, with 14 bases between the two ends. This CDR3 comprises 14 residues. The CDR3 nucleotides are TGCAGCGTGTTCCCCCCCGGCTTGAACACTGAAGCTTTCTTT. Translated: CSVFPPGLNTEAFF.

This chain connects TRBV4-3 to TRBJ2-7; 8 bases fit TRBD2. V gave up 1 base and J gave up 3 bases; unmatched junction bases: 5. The CDR3 has 15 residues. The germline CDR1 and CDR2 sequences are LGHNA and YSLEER. CDR3 DNA: TGCGCCAGCAGCCAAGTTGTAGCGGGGAGCTACGAGCAGTACTTC. Translating it yields CASSQVVAGSYEQYF.

This clonotype turned up a few times. V is TRBV20-1 and J is TRBJ1-2, with D possibly matching TRBD1 (5 bases). The germline V and J ends were trimmed by 0 bases and 5 bases, with 16 bases remaining between them. Germline CDR1 is DFQATT and CDR2 is SNEGSKA (reference sequence). The CDR3 length is 15 residues. DNA of the CDR3: TGCAGTGCTAGAGAACGACTGACATCAGGGTATGGCTACACCTTC. This codes for CSARERLTSGYGYTF.

The gene calls are TRBV5-1 and TRBJ1-1; no clear D. CDR3 size: 17 residues. Germline lookup yields CDR1 SGHRS and CDR2 YFSETQ. Trimming stripped 0 bases from V and 1 base from J, with 16 bases between. This chain's CDR3 is CASSLGWTALGNTEAFF. CDR3 DNA sequence: TGCGCCAGCAGCTTGGGTTGGACGGCATTGGGGAACACTGAAGCTTTCTTT.

This clonotype was seen a few times. The CDR3 bases are TGCAGTGCTAGGCGGGAAAGGCAGCCCCAGCATTTT. Translating gives CSARRERQPQHF. The gene calls are TRBV20-1 and TRBJ1-5; D is unresolved. The V and J ends lost 3 bases and 7 bases respectively, with 10 bases between them. The length of the CDR3 is 12 residues. Germline CDR1 DFQATT, CDR2 SNEGSKA (reference sequence).

The chain recombines TRBV27 with TRBJ2-5, with 8 bases aligning to TRBD2. Germline lookup yields CDR1 MNHEY and CDR2 SMNVEV (reference sequence). With V trimmed by 6 bases and J by 9 bases, 18 bases remained unmatched. The CDR3 length is 16 residues. In nucleotides, the CDR3 is TGTGCCAGCAGATCGCCGGGACTAGGAAGCCCCGGGTCCCAGTACTTC. It translates to CASRSPGLGSPGSQYF.

The chain is built from TRBV12-3 or TRBV12-4 and TRBJ2-1; D not resolved. This CDR3 comprises 15 residues. Trimming pared 1 base from V and 6 bases from J, leaving 13 bases between. CDR3 protein: CASSLGRGSINEQFF. The DNA for the CDR3 is TGTGCCAGCAGTTTAGGGCGAGGTAGCATCAATGAGCAGTTCTTC.

The chain is built from TRBV5-1 and TRBJ2-3, with D maybe TRBD1 (6 bases). Trimming took 2 bases from V and 2 from J, leaving 9 bases between them. The CDR3 sequence is 14 residues long. Germline V gene data show CDR1 as SGHRS and CDR2 as YFSETQ. CDR3 bases: TGCGCCAGCAGCTTCGACAGGTCCACAGATACGCAGTATTTT. Encoded protein: CASSFDRSTDTQYF.

The rearrangement joins TRBV6-6 to TRBJ1-1; unclear D gene. Germline assignment: CDR1 MNHNY and CDR2 SVGAGI (reference sequence). There are 14 residues in the CDR3. Trimming left V 2 bases short and J 2 bases short, with 9 bases between. The DNA for the CDR3 is TGTGCCAGCAGTTACGGGAGGACTAACACTGAAGCTTTCTTT. Protein sequence: CASSYGRTNTEAFF.

The chain has TRBV10-3 and TRBJ2-5; 11 nucleotides line up with TRBD1. Germline V gene data show CDR1 as ENHRY and CDR2 as SYGVKD. J lost 5 bases, V lost 4 bases, and 3 bases had no gene match. The CDR3 extends over 14 amino acids. The CDR3 DNA sequence: TGTGCCATCAGTGTGGACAGGGGGCAGGAGACCCAGTACTTC. It specifies CAISVDRGQETQYF.

J is TRBJ2-6 and V is TRBV7-3; no clear D. CDR3 length equals 16 residues. Germline assignment: CDR1 SGHTA and CDR2 FQGTGA. V dropped 2 bases and J dropped 0 bases, with 8 bases sitting between them. In DNA, the CDR3 is TGTGCCAGCAGCTTATATCCCTCCTCTGGGGCCAACGTCCTGACTTTC. It specifies CASSLYPSSGANVLTF. Supplemented by reference TRBV7-3 and TRBJ2-6, the full variable domain reads GAGVSQTPSNKVTEKGKYVELRCDPISGHTALYWYRQSLGQGPEFLIYFQGTGAADDSGLPNDRFFAVRPEGSVSTLKIQRTERGDSAVYLCASSLYPSSGANVLTFGAGSRLTVL.